This entry concerns a single T cell receptor (beta chain). Its antigen is still unknown. The CDR3 covers 16 residues. Germline lookup yields CDR1 SGDLS and CDR2 YYNGEE. Trimming took 0 bases from V and 15 from J; bases not matched to a gene: 17. This sample is drawn from a study of cytomegalovirus exposure and HLA in healthy donors. Study findings and constraints: TCR beta sequences reportedly predicted the HLA-A and HLA-B alleles of most subjects accurately.

60 Vbeta and 13 Jbeta primers were used in PCR. In the study's own analysis: An analysis performed later counted about 80 million unique TCR beta chains (approximately 12 million of them shared). Data came from immunoSEQ multiplex PCR; TCRdb stores just in-frame clones and leaves some out. V and J calls and clone size are given by that table; D and trimming were obtained from the DNA. The sample lists around 65,000 clones, around 62% occurring once. The genes are TRBV9 and TRBJ2-1, with 8 positions matching TRBD1. This clonotype was sampled from a man aged 40-49 years in good health and CMV-seropositive. Sequences were obtained from PBMCs. CDR3: CASSVGNLRGPTPLFF. In DNA, the CDR3 is TGTGCCAGCAGCGTAGGGAACCTCAGGGGGCCTACCCCGTTGTTCTTC.